One sample yielded the 9 T cell receptor beta chains listed below, sequenced in a study of T cells after yellow fever vaccination. One entry per CDR3 protein results from TCRdb running MiXCR on the 5' RACE reads. Among 250,000 to 300,000 distinct CDR3 sequences listed, approximately 5.2% were seen once. Here the sequenced sample was CD4+ T cells sorted from PBMCs, taken on the day of the yellow fever booster vaccination. The source is a man between 18 and 35 years old who received the YFV17D yellow fever vaccine.

The chain uses TRBV24-1 and TRBJ2-6; perhaps TRBD2 as D (5 bases). Trimming removed 6 bases at V and 1 base at J, with 9 bases between. This CDR3 is built from 15 residues. From germline, CDR1 is KGHDR and CDR2 SFDVKD. In DNA form, the CDR3 reads TGTGCCACCAGTTTCACGGGGTCTGGGGCCAACGTCCTGACTTTC. Its translation is CATSFTGSGANVLTF.

The chain combines TRBV15 with TRBJ2-1, with no clear D. Germline CDR1 LNHNV, CDR2 YYDKDF (reference sequence). The CDR3 sequence is 14 residues long. V was clipped by 0 bases and J by 4 bases, with 7 bases between them. This chain's CDR3 is CATSRDRRYNEQFF. Here the CDR3 DNA reads TGTGCCACCAGCAGAGACCGAAGGTACAATGAGCAGTTCTTC. Full variable domain (rest looked up from reference TRBV15 and TRBJ2-1): DAMVIQNPRYQVTQFGKPVTLSCSQTLNHNVMYWYQQKSSQAPKLLFHYYDKDFNNEADTPDNFQSRRPNTSFCFLDIRSPGLGDTAMYLCATSRDRRYNEQFFGPGTRLTVL.

This clonotype was seen many times. The chain combines TRBV3-1 with TRBJ2-3; no clear D. Germline V gene lookup returns CDR1 LGHDT and CDR2 YNNKEL (reference sequence). This CDR3 has 16 residues. Trimming left V 0 bases short and J 7 bases short, with 17 bases between. The CDR3 sequence is CASSQEVRVPTNTQYF. CDR3 bases: TGTGCCAGCAGCCAAGAAGTAAGGGTACCCACGAATACGCAGTATTTT.

This chain links TRBV5-1 with TRBJ1-1; a possible D gene is TRBD1 (5 bases). The length of the CDR3 is 15 residues. Germline CDR1 reads SGHRS; CDR2 reads YFSETQ. The germline V and J ends were trimmed by 0 bases and 1 base, with 10 bases remaining between them. CDR3 nucleotides: TGCGCCAGCAGCTTGGGGGGGACCGCGAACACTGAAGCTTTCTTT. Protein product: CASSLGGTANTEAFF.

The rearrangement links TRBV7-9 to TRBJ2-2; D is perhaps TRBD1 or TRBD2 (6 bases each). Germline lookup yields CDR1 SEHNR and CDR2 FQNEAQ (reference sequence). V was trimmed by 5 bases and J by 4 bases, leaving 17 bases between them. This CDR3 has 16 amino acids. In nucleotides, the CDR3 is TGTGCCAGCAGCCCCGGTCGGGGGCCCTCCACCGGGGAGCTGTTTTTT. Amino acids: CASSPGRGPSTGELFF. Variable domain in full (rest from reference TRBV7-9 and TRBJ2-2): DTGVSQNPRHKITKRGQNVTFRCDPISEHNRLYWYRQTLGQGPEFLTYFQNEAQLEKSRLLSDRFSAERPKGSFSTLEIQRTEQGDSAMYLCASSPGRGPSTGELFFGEGSRLTVL.

The rearrangement joins TRBV2 to TRBJ1-1, with D perhaps TRBD1 (5 bases). Per the germline V gene, CDR1 is SNHLY and CDR2 is FYNNEI. This CDR3 has 19 amino acids. V shed 7 bases and J shed 1 base, with 28 bases lying between them. The DNA of the CDR3 is TGTGCCAGCAACCGGGACGCCTACTCCCGACGACGGACGAACACTGAAGCTTTCTTT. Encoded protein: CASNRDAYSRRRTNTEAFF.

In this sample, this clonotype turned up a few times. The V gene is TRBV12-3 or TRBV12-4, the J gene TRBJ1-2, with D perhaps matching TRBD1 (6 bases). V lost 5 bases and J 4 bases, leaving 17 bases between the germline ends. The CDR3 is made up of 15 amino acids. The CDR3 here is CASSKRGTGTYGYTF. In DNA, the CDR3 is TGTGCCAGCAGTAAAAGGGGTACAGGGACCTATGGCTACACCTTC.

The table lists this clonotype with many counts. The chain combines TRBV5-1 with TRBJ2-3; tentatively, D is TRBD1 or TRBD2 (5 bases each). Germline V gene lookup returns CDR1 SGHRS and CDR2 YFSETQ. This CDR3 region has 15 residues. V shed 0 bases and J shed 0 bases, with 8 bases lying between them. The CDR3 nucleotides are TGCGCCAGCAGCTTGGTGGGGGATAGCACAGATACGCAGTATTTT. As protein: CASSLVGDSTDTQYF.

This clonotype was seen repeatedly, ten times or more. The chain couples TRBV10-3 to TRBJ1-2; D gene ambiguous. The CDR3 consists of 16 residues. CDR1 is ENHRY, CDR2 SYGVKD, per germline. The V end lost 0 bases, the J end lost 8 bases, and 19 bases lay between the germline ends. The CDR3 here is CAISESARRGSNGYTF. The DNA of the CDR3 is TGTGCCATCAGTGAGTCCGCCCGTCGGGGAAGTAACGGCTACACCTTC.